This entry concerns a single T cell receptor beta chain. In the original analysis: Scientists estimated how many nucleated cells there were by amplifying reference gene primers. Using immunoSEQ multiplex PCR, the repertoire was profiled, and TCRdb retains in-frame clones only, with some absent. That table supplies the V and J calls and clone size; D and trimming were determined from the DNA. The sample yields some 290,000 clones, about nine tenths seen once. These data originate in a study of blood T cell repertoires in COVID-19. Whole-study context: Whether acute or convalescent, the COVID-19 samples came from the United States, Italy and Spain. T cells, B-cell-depleted T cells, or PBMCs provided the cDNA or gDNA that served as material.

V lost 2 bases and J 3 bases, leaving 8 bases between the germline ends. The CDR3 loop spans 13 amino acids. Germline V gene data show CDR1 as SGHRS and CDR2 as YFSETQ. The clonotype was recovered from a woman aged 45-59 years who had recovered from COVID-19. Source material: peripheral blood. This chain connects TRBV5-1 to TRBJ1-2; no clear D. Here the CDR3 reads CASSFNGDYGYTF. The CDR3 nucleotides read TGCGCCAGCAGCTTCAACGGGGACTATGGCTACACCTTC.